Listed below are T cell receptor beta chains from one sample, sequenced in a study of T-cell reconstitution after alpha-beta-depleted transplantation in children. Each CDR3 protein is one row after TCRdb ran MiXCR on the PCR reads. The table has 190,000 or so distinct CDR3 sequences, roughly 6.3% seen once. The sequences come from PBMCs, collected before TCRalphabeta/CD19-depleted stem cell transplant. These receptors were obtained from a girl less than two years old with combined immunodeficiency, due to receive a stem cell transplant. The CDR3 runs from the conserved cysteine through the conserved F or W. A D gene is named only where the DNA matches it firmly. The size field is filled for only some rows; it gives once, few, many or a size class.

>NA|TRBD2|TRBV4-1|TRBJ2-5
CASSARGGDETQYF
TGCGCCAGCAGCGCGCGGGGGGGCGATGAGACCCAGTACTTC
>many|NA|TRBV3-1|TRBJ2-5
CASSQNGETQYF
TGTGCCAGCAGCCAAAACGGAGAGACCCAGTACTTC
>many|NA|TRBV28|TRBJ2-2
CASSLPRVWPGELFF
TGTGCCAGCAGTCTGCCACGGGTCTGGCCCGGGGAGCTGTTTTTT
>NA|NA|TRBV7-9|TRBJ2-1
CASNQEGREQFF
TGTGCCAGCAATCAGGAAGGGCGTGAGCAGTTCTTC
>NA|NA|TRBV11-2|TRBJ2-1
CASSFGFGAANEQFF
TGTGCCAGCAGCTTCGGGTTTGGGGCCGCCAATGAGCAGTTCTTC
>many|NA|TRBV24-1|TRBJ2-5
CATSAMSGETQYF
TGTGCCACCAGTGCGATGAGTGGAGAGACCCAGTACTTC
>many|NA|TRBV12-3/TRBV12-4|TRBJ2-7
CASSPTGNEQYF
TGTGCCAGCAGTCCCACAGGGAACGAGCAGTACTTC
>NA|NA|TRBV19|TRBJ1-1
CASSVGGRTEAFF
TGTGCCAGTAGTGTGGGCGGACGGACTGAAGCTTTCTTT
>many|TRBD1|TRBV5-1|TRBJ2-7
CASSLGQGHDEQYF
TGCGCCAGCAGCTTGGGACAGGGTCATGACGAGCAGTACTTC
>NA|NA|TRBV5-6|TRBJ2-5
CASSLATFIEETQYF
TGTGCCAGCAGCTTGGCAACCTTCATTGAAGAGACCCAGTACTTC
>many|NA|TRBV7-2|TRBJ2-1
CASSLEASHEQFF
TGTGCCAGCAGCTTAGAGGCTAGCCATGAGCAGTTCTTC
>many|NA|TRBV2|TRBJ2-7
CASSEALDRISYEQYF
TGTGCCAGCAGTGAAGCGCTTGACAGGATTTCCTACGAGCAGTACTTC
>many|TRBD2|TRBV20-1|TRBJ2-1
CSARPDAGTSGYNEQFF
TGCAGTGCTAGGCCCGATGCCGGGACTAGCGGTTACAATGAGCAGTTCTTC
>many|NA|TRBV12-3/TRBV12-4|TRBJ2-2
CASSSVAPNTGELFF
TGTGCCAGCAGCTCCGTGGCCCCGAACACCGGGGAGCTGTTTTTT
>many|NA|TRBV20-1|TRBJ1-1
CSARIEERNTEAFF
TGCAGTGCTAGAATAGAGGAGAGGAACACTGAAGCTTTCTTT
>many|TRBD1|TRBV20-1|TRBJ1-5
CSARETGGVNQPQHF
TGCAGTGCTAGGGAGACAGGGGGGGTCAATCAGCCCCAGCATTTT
>NA|NA|TRBV7-9|TRBJ2-7
CASSPILGADEQYF
TGTGCCAGCAGCCCTATTCTCGGCGCCGACGAGCAGTACTTC
>many|NA|TRBV20-1|TRBJ2-7
CSASAALKAPYEQYF
TGCAGTGCTAGCGCCGCCCTTAAGGCCCCCTACGAGCAGTACTTC
>many|NA|TRBV4-2|TRBJ2-3
CASRGLATGTDTQYF
TGTGCCAGCAGGGGGCTAGCCACAGGCACAGATACGCAGTATTTT
>many|NA|TRBV20-1|TRBJ2-7
CSANSPTYEQYF
TGCAGTGCTAACTCTCCCACCTACGAGCAGTACTTC
>many|TRBD2|TRBV5-1|TRBJ2-7
CASSLSLAGPSQGEQYF
TGCGCCAGCAGCTTGTCTCTAGCGGGGCCATCCCAGGGGGAGCAGTACTTC
>many|NA|TRBV24-1|TRBJ2-2
CATLAYTGELFF
TGTGCCACCTTAGCTTACACCGGGGAGCTGTTTTTT
>many|TRBD2|TRBV12-3/TRBV12-4|TRBJ2-7
CASSFRSGRASSYEQYF
TGTGCCAGCAGTTTTCGGAGCGGGAGGGCCTCTTCCTACGAGCAGTACTTC
>NA|NA|TRBV5-5|TRBJ2-1
CASSLNLGDNEQFF
TGTGCCAGCAGCTTGAATCTGGGCGACAATGAGCAGTTCTTC
>many|TRBD2|TRBV2|TRBJ2-1
CASSGGLALYEQFF
TGTGCCAGCAGTGGGGGACTAGCTCTCTATGAGCAGTTCTTC
>many|NA|TRBV2|TRBJ2-2
CASLIAANTGELFF
TGTGCCAGCCTCATAGCGGCGAACACCGGGGAGCTGTTTTTT
>many|NA|TRBV3-1|TRBJ2-1
CASSQVGPGAYNEQFF
TGTGCCAGCAGCCAAGTTGGGCCTGGAGCCTACAATGAGCAGTTCTTC
>many|NA|TRBV29-1|TRBJ2-1
CSVDRNEQFF
TGCAGCGTTGACAGGAATGAGCAGTTCTTC
>many|TRBD1|TRBV28|TRBJ2-7
CASSLSGDRGTYEQYF
TGTGCCAGCAGTTTATCGGGGGACAGGGGCACCTACGAGCAGTACTTC
>many|NA|TRBV15|TRBJ2-2
CATSREGLALPGELFF
TGTGCCACCAGCAGAGAAGGCTTAGCCCTCCCCGGGGAGCTGTTTTTT
>many|TRBD1|TRBV4-2|TRBJ2-1
CASSQRDRGNNEQFF
TGTGCCAGCAGCCAAAGGGACAGGGGTAACAATGAGCAGTTCTTC
>many|NA|TRBV6-1|TRBJ2-7
CASSEGRYEQYF
TGTGCCAGCAGTGAAGGAAGGTACGAGCAGTACTTC
>many|NA|TRBV5-1|TRBJ2-3
CASSSVSSTDTQYF
TGCGCCAGCAGCTCAGTGTCTAGCACAGATACGCAGTATTTT
>few|NA|TRBV7-2|TRBJ2-7
CASSSYGQATAYEQYF
TGTGCCAGCAGCTCCTACGGGCAGGCGACCGCCTACGAGCAGTACTTC
>NA|NA|TRBV4-1|TRBJ2-1
CAIGRDTYNEQFF
TGCGCCATTGGTAGGGACACGTACAATGAGCAGTTCTTC
>many|NA|TRBV6-5|TRBJ2-2
CASPRGANTGELFF
TGTGCCAGCCCTCGCGGGGCGAACACCGGGGAGCTGTTTTTT
>many|NA|TRBV20-1|TRBJ1-2
CSAVERGGYGYTF
TGCAGTGCGGTCGAACGGGGGGGCTATGGCTACACCTTC
>NA|TRBD1|TRBV5-1|TRBJ2-7
CASSLLDDGTVSYEQYF
TGCGCCAGCAGCCTCCTTGATGACGGGACAGTGTCCTACGAGCAGTACTTC
>NA|NA|TRBV7-2|TRBJ2-2
CASGPGPNCGELFF
TGTGCCAGCGGCCCTGGGCCCAACTGCGGGGAGCTGTTTTTT
>many|TRBD2|TRBV5-1|TRBJ2-1
CASSPPGLAGHNEQFF
TGCGCCAGCAGCCCCCCGGGACTAGCGGGGCACAATGAGCAGTTCTTC
>many|TRBD1|TRBV2|TRBJ1-1
CASSPRGDRGLAMNTEAFF
TGTGCCAGCAGTCCCAGGGGTGACAGGGGGCTAGCCATGAACACTGAAGCTTTCTTT
>many|TRBD2|TRBV18|TRBJ2-1
CASSPGAGAKYNEQFF
TGTGCCAGCTCACCGGGAGCGGGGGCCAAATACAATGAGCAGTTCTTC
>many|NA|TRBV15|TRBJ2-6
CATRSGANVLTF
TGTGCCACCAGGTCTGGGGCCAACGTCCTGACTTTC
>many|TRBD2|TRBV6-5|TRBJ2-1
CASSYSRGMLAAYNEQFF
TGTGCCAGCAGTTACTCGAGAGGTATGCTAGCGGCCTACAATGAGCAGTTCTTC
>NA|TRBD2|TRBV3-1|TRBJ2-7
CASSHRTSGLEGYEQYF
TGTGCCAGCAGCCACCGGACTAGCGGTCTGGAGGGCTACGAGCAGTACTTC
>NA|TRBD2|TRBV14|TRBJ2-1
CASSHLADESSYEQFF
TGTGCCAGCAGCCACCTAGCGGATGAGAGTAGTTATGAGCAGTTCTTC
>many|NA|TRBV7-9|TRBJ1-4
CASSSAGEGTNEKLFF
TGTGCCAGCAGCTCAGCTGGCGAGGGAACTAATGAAAAACTGTTTTTT
>many|NA|TRBV6-6|TRBJ1-1
CASSVSGTEAFF
TGTGCCAGCAGTGTTTCCGGGACAGAAGCTTTCTTT
>many|TRBD2|TRBV4-2|TRBJ2-1
CASSLLAGATSYNEQFF
TGTGCCAGCAGTCTACTAGCGGGGGCCACCTCCTACAATGAGCAGTTCTTC
>many|TRBD2|TRBV12-5|TRBJ2-1
CASHWGTSGSHTEQFF
TGTGCTAGTCATTGGGGGACTAGCGGGAGTCACACAGAGCAGTTCTTC
>many|NA|TRBV20-1|TRBJ2-1
CSATDWGGSGQFF
TGCAGTGCTACTGATTGGGGAGGCTCGGGCCAGTTCTTC
>many|NA|TRBV28|TRBJ2-2
CASRDGGTLTGELFF
TGTGCCAGCAGAGACGGCGGGACTCTCACCGGGGAGCTGTTTTTT
>few|NA|TRBV6-2/TRBV6-3|TRBJ2-2
CASSYPGSSTGELFF
TGTGCCAGCAGTTACCCAGGATCTTCAACCGGGGAGCTGTTTTTT
>many|NA|TRBV4-3|TRBJ2-5
CASSQLFGETQYF
TGCGCCAGCAGCCAACTATTCGGGGAGACCCAGTACTTC